The sample holds a few counts of the clone carrying this T cell receptor beta chain. Antigen specificity is unknown. Carrying unique molecular identifiers, the cDNA also gained a universal primer site through template switching. TCRdb re-analysed the 5' RACE reads in MiXCR, keeping a single row per CDR3 protein. The sample holds around 530,000 distinct CDR3 sequences, roughly 15% seen once. This sample was included in a study of identical twins. Study conclusions and caveats: Zero-insertion analyses might be partly confounded by invariant T cells like MAIT and iNKT. Fewer insertions marked abundant cord blood beta clonotypes; young adult naive trended weakly, memory not at all.

The CDR3 contains 13 residues. Germline assignment: CDR1 MNHNY and CDR2 SVGAGI (reference sequence). The trim removed 5 bases at V and 10 bases at J, leaving 9 bases unmatched. The same data also contributed to another study, on yellow fever vaccine responses in identical twins. That source reports: Twins showed a vaccine T cell response that reportedly seemed partly convergent, partly personalized.

Input material: CD4+ T cells sorted from blood. The clonotype was recovered from a young woman in good health. The rearrangement links TRBV6-6 to TRBJ1-2; 8 nucleotides match TRBD1. CDR3 amino acids: CASSLTGDLAYTF. The CDR3 nucleotides are TGTGCCAGCAGTCTGACAGGGGATCTAGCCTACACCTTC.